This TCR beta chain emerged from a study of PD-1 blockade in classical Hodgkin lymphoma. With regard to this clone: The antigen remains undetermined.

All patients relapsed after autologous stem cell transplantation, and brentuximab vedotin exposure varied. General study findings and limits: CD8+ TCR diversity did not rise significantly by C4D1, unlike CD4+.

CDR1 is SNHLY, CDR2 FYNNEI, per germline. This CDR3 contains 17 residues. After removal of 6 bases from V and 2 bases from J, the junction contained 10 bases not matched to a gene. TCRdb's table, derived via immunoSEQ multiplex PCR, lists solely in-frame clones and lacks some. The table shows tens of thousands of clones, with more than 65% occurring only once. This TCR was sampled from a human donor with classical Hodgkin lymphoma. Material: peripheral blood mononuclear cells (PBMCs), obtained before the second cycle of nivolumab. This chain links TRBV2 with TRBJ2-2; TRBD2 matches 9 bases. CDR3 sequence reads: CASRQYPGLANTGELFF. Written as DNA, the CDR3 is TGTGCCAGCAGACAATACCCGGGACTAGCAAACACCGGGGAGCTGTTTTTT.